In this sample, the clone carrying this T cell receptor (beta chain) turned up a few times. V was cut by 6 bases and J by 2 bases, with 14 bases left in between. The CDR3 sequence is 14 residues long. CDR1 and CDR2 (germline): SGHVS, FNYEAQ. TCRdb processed the 5' RACE reads anew with MiXCR; each CDR3 protein has one entry. The table records about 80,000 distinct CDR3 sequences, roughly an eighth of them present only once. The sample is drawn from a study of early T cells in non-severe SARS-CoV-2 infection. The sample was whole blood, taken at baseline. The chain is built from TRBV7-6 and TRBJ2-7, with D possibly TRBD1 on 6 matching bases. This sequence originates from an adult who was a healthcare worker with PCR-confirmed SARS-CoV-2 infection or an uninfected control (not recorded which). The donor label of this sample is uncertain. The CDR3 nucleotides are TGTGCCAGCAGTAGTACAGGGCTCCCCTACGAGCAGTACTTC. It encodes CASSSTGLPYEQYF.